The TCR beta chain under discussion was sequenced for a study of T cell repertoires in cytomegalovirus infection. Study in general: Both recently identified HLA-C-restricted and well-studied HLA-B-restricted CMV epitopes were used in the study.

TCRdb reprocessed the reads via MiXCR and lists one record per CDR3 protein. Among roughly 150,000 distinct CDR3 sequences listed, roughly 21% were seen once. In its sample, this clonotype was seen many times. What it recognizes is unknown. Germline V gene sequence: CDR1 SGHDN, CDR2 FVKESK. The V end was cut by 4 bases, the J end by 3 bases, with 16 bases between. The CDR3 has 15 residues. The origin of this receptor is a human donor in good health (CMV status not recorded). Some clones in this sample may be carry-over from other donors' samples. The sequenced sample was CD8+ T cells from cultured PBMCs, obtained from culture after CMV antigen stimulation. The chain has TRBV14 and TRBJ2-7; TRBD1 might be the D (6 bases). The DNA of the CDR3 is TGTGCCAGCAGCCCTCTAACAGGGAAAGTCTACGAGCAGTACTTC. It translates to CASSPLTGKVYEQYF.